This T cell receptor beta chain appears in the sequencing data of a study of shared clonotypes between healthy human individuals. V shed 2 bases, J shed 7 bases, and the junction held 6 bases outside the gene matches. Germline assignment: CDR1 MDHEN and CDR2 SYDVKM. The CDR3 is made up of 16 amino acids. In the original processing: Without quality scores, immunoSEQ junctional reads could not be filtered like full-length reads. Only in-frame clones appear in the TCRdb table, and some are missing; sequencing was by immunoSEQ multiplex PCR. V and J calls and clone size come straight from that table; D and trimming were deduced from the DNA. Of about 96,000 clones listed, 68% were seen once; the top ten hold approximately 55%. Caucasian adults living in Nashville, Tennessee, provided all samples.

This sequence originates from a man between 25 and 39 years old in good health. The sample was memory CD8+ T cells sorted from blood. Subset defined: CD45RO+ cells pooled with CCR7-negative TemRA cells. V usage is TRBV28 and J usage is TRBJ2-1; 12 bases fit TRBD2. Written as DNA, the CDR3 is TGTGCCAGCAGTTTAAGAGGACTAGCGGGAATGAATGAGCAGTTCTTC. This encodes CASSLRGLAGMNEQFF.